Listed here are 12 T cell receptor beta chains from one sample, sequenced in a study of cytomegalovirus exposure and HLA in healthy donors. Generated by immunoSEQ multiplex PCR, the TCRdb table keeps only in-frame clones and is missing some. The table records about 160,000 clones, 75% to 90% of them present only once. Sequenced: PBMCs. Receptor source: a woman under 30 in good health and CMV-seronegative.

This chain connects TRBV9 to TRBJ1-1; D not certain. Germline CDR1 is SGDLS and CDR2 is YYNGEE. V was trimmed by 0 bases and J by 2 bases, leaving 8 bases between them. This CDR3 is built from 14 residues. CDR3 loop: CASSVGQDNTEAFF. The CDR3 nucleotides read TGTGCCAGCAGCGTAGGGCAGGATAACACTGAAGCTTTCTTT.

The chain links TRBV7-6 to TRBJ2-3, with D tentatively TRBD2 (5 bases). Germline-derived CDR1 and CDR2 are SGHVS and FNYEAQ. V lost 3 bases and J 6 bases, leaving 13 bases between the germline ends. The CDR3 spans 14 residues. Here the CDR3 reads CASSLYPRGDTQYF. CDR3 nucleotide sequence: TGTGCCAGCAGCTTGTACCCCAGAGGGGATACGCAGTATTTT.

The DNA for the CDR3 is TGTGCCAGCAGATTACTTACAGCTGAAGCTTTCTTT. Its translation: CASRLLTAEAFF. The chain is built from TRBV7-2 and TRBJ1-1; D call uncertain. V shed 6 bases and J shed 6 bases, with 11 bases lying between them. There are 12 residues in the CDR3. Germline V CDR1 and CDR2: SGHTA, FQGNSA.

The chain links TRBV27 to TRBJ1-5; D not resolved. Trimming took off 7 bases at V and 4 bases at J, with 8 bases between the two ends. The length of the CDR3 is 12 residues. Germline loops: CDR1 MNHEY, CDR2 SMNVEV (reference sequence). The CDR3 spells CASKGGNQPQHF. The CDR3 nucleotides are TGTGCCAGCAAGGGAGGAAATCAGCCCCAGCATTTT.

This sequence joins TRBV11-3 and TRBJ2-1; 7 nucleotides agree with TRBD1. The trim removed 5 bases at V and 8 bases at J, leaving 6 bases unmatched. The CDR3 covers 13 residues. Germline-derived CDR1 and CDR2 are SGHNT and YENEEA. The CDR3 sequence is CASSHRDSDEQFF. CDR3 sequence (DNA): TGTGCCAGCAGCCACCGGGACAGCGATGAGCAGTTCTTC.

Turning to this clone: Mismatch with germline at one junction end may stem from a read error. The chain combines TRBV2 with TRBJ2-7; 10 nucleotides agree with TRBD1. Per germline, CDR1 SNHLY and CDR2 FYNNEI. CDR3 length: 15 residues. This CDR3 is CASNEVGQGTYEQYF. For the CDR3, the DNA is TGTGCCAGCAATGAAGTGGGACAGGGGACCTACGAGCAGTACTTC.

The V gene is TRBV27, the J gene TRBJ1-6; 9 nucleotides line up with TRBD1. The CDR3 has 15 residues. Germline CDR1 and CDR2: MNHEY and SMNVEV (reference sequence). V dropped 4 bases and J dropped 7; count of bases not matched to a gene: 5. The CDR3 spells CASSYRTGVNSPLHF. As DNA, the CDR3 is TGTGCCAGCAGTTACAGGACAGGGGTAAATTCACCCCTCCACTTT.

J is TRBJ2-1 and V is TRBV4-3; 8 nucleotides align to TRBD1. V dropped 4 bases and J dropped 5; count of bases not matched to a gene: 4. The CDR3 consists of 14 residues. Germline assignment: CDR1 LGHNA and CDR2 YSLEER. CDR3 loop: CASSLRGLHNEQFF. The DNA for the CDR3 is TGCGCCAGCAGCCTCAGGGGGCTCCACAATGAGCAGTTCTTC.

The chain has TRBV2 and TRBJ1-1; the D gene is possibly TRBD1 (6 bases). Germline V gives CDR1 SNHLY, CDR2 FYNNEI. V was trimmed by 0 bases and J by 8 bases, leaving 10 bases between them. This CDR3 is 13 amino acids long. Written as DNA, the CDR3 is TGTGCCAGCAGTGAAGCGGGGGCCTCGGAAGCTTTCTTT. This encodes CASSEAGASEAFF.

This clone was observed once. Other DNA sequences in the same sample also yield this CDR3. The rearrangement links TRBV27 to TRBJ2-7; 8 nucleotides align to TRBD1. V shed 2 bases, J shed 0 bases, and the junction held 0 bases outside the gene matches. Looked up from germline, CDR1 is MNHEY and CDR2 is SMNVEV (reference sequence). The CDR3 is made up of 14 amino acids. The CDR3 DNA reads TGTGCCAGCAGTTTAGGACAGGGCTCCTACGAGCAGTACTTC. Amino acid sequence: CASSLGQGSYEQYF.

This chain links TRBV7-3 with TRBJ2-2, with unresolved D. Trimming pared 2 bases from V and 4 bases from J, leaving 8 bases between. The germline V gene encodes CDR1 SGHTA and CDR2 FQGTGA. The CDR3 totals 14 residues. The CDR3 region is CASSLGPATGELFF. In nucleotides, the CDR3 is TGTGCCAGCAGCTTAGGGCCTGCCACCGGGGAGCTGTTTTTT.

J is TRBJ2-7 and V is TRBV11-2, with 11 positions matching TRBD2. V lost 3 bases, J lost 0 bases, and 7 bases stayed unmatched. In germline, CDR1 is SGHAT, CDR2 FQNNGV. This CDR3 has 17 amino acids. This CDR3 reads CASSLLTSGKHSYEQYF. DNA for the CDR3: TGTGCCAGCAGCTTGTTGACTAGCGGGAAACACTCCTACGAGCAGTACTTC.